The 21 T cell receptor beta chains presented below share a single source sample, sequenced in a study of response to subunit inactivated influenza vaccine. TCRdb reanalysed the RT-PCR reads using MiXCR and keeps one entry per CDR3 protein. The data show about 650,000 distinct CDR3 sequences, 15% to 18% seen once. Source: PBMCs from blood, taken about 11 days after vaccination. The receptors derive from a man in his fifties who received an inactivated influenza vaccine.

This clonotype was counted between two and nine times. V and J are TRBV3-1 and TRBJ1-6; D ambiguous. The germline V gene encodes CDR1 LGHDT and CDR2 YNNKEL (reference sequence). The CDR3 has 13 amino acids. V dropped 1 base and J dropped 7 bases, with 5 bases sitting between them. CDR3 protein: CASSQGFNSPLHF. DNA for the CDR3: TGTGCCAGCAGCCAAGGTTTCAATTCACCCCTCCACTTT.

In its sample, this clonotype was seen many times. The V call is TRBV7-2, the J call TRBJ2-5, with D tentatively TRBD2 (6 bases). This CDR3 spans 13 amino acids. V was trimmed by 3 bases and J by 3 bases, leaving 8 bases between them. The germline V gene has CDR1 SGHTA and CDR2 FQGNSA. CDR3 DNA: TGTGCCAGCAGCTTCGGGGGAAAAGAGACCCAGTACTTC. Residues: CASSFGGKETQYF.

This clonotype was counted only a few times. The CDR3 region has the DNA TGCAGTGCTAGCACCGGGACAGCGCACTACGAGCAGTACTTC. Translating gives CSASTGTAHYEQYF. The chain uses TRBV20-1 and TRBJ2-7; 7 bases are a match to TRBD1. V gave up 3 bases and J gave up 3 bases; unmatched junction bases: 8. Per germline, CDR1 DFQATT and CDR2 SNEGSKA (reference sequence). The CDR3 totals 14 residues.

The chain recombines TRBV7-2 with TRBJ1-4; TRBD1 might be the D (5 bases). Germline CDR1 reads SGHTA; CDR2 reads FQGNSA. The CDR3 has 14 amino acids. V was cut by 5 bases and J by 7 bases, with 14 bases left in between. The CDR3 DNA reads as TGTGCCAGCAGCCGAGACAGTACCTTTGAAAAACTGTTTTTT. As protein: CASSRDSTFEKLFF.

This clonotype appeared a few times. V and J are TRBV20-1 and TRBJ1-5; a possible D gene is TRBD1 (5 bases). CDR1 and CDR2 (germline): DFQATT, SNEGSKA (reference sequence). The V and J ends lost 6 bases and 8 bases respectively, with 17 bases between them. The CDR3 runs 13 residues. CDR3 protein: CSATSGPQEPQHF. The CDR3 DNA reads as TGCAGTGCCACCTCGGGACCCCAGGAGCCCCAGCATTTT.

The CDR3 sequence: CAISAENTGELFF. CDR3 nucleotides: TGTGCCATCAGTGCGGAAAACACCGGGGAGCTGTTTTTT. The chain carries TRBV10-3 and TRBJ2-2; D not certain. This CDR3 spans 13 amino acids. Germline assignment: CDR1 ENHRY and CDR2 SYGVKD. V was clipped by 4 bases and J by 2 bases, with 5 bases between them.

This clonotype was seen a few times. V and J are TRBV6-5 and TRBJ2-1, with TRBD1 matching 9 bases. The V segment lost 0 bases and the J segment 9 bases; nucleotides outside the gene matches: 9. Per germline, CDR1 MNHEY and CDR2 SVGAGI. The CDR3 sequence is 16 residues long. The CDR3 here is CASSYSGQGGKAEQFF. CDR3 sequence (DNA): TGTGCCAGCAGTTACTCGGGACAGGGAGGGAAGGCTGAGCAGTTCTTC.

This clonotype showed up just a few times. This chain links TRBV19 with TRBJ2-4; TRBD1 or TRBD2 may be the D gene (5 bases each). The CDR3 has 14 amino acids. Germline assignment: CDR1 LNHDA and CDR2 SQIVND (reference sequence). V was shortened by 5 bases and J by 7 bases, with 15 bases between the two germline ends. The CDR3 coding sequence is TGTGCCAGTAGTCAATCGGGGCGTCGGAACATTCAGTACTTC. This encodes CASSQSGRRNIQYF.

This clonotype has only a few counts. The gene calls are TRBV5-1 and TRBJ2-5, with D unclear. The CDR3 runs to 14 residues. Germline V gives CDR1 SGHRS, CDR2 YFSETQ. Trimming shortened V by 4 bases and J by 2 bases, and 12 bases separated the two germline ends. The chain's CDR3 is CASSKEGRQETQYF. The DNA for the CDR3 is TGCGCCAGCAGCAAAGAAGGCAGGCAAGAGACCCAGTACTTC.

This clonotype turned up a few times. For the CDR3, the DNA is TGTGCCAGCAGCTTAGCGGTAGCGGGGGGGCCGGCGGATACGCAGTATTTT. It is translated as CASSLAVAGGPADTQYF. The chain is built from TRBV7-9 and TRBJ2-3; 11 bases match TRBD2. The germline gives CDR1 SEHNR, CDR2 FQNEAQ (reference sequence). With 0 bases clipped from V and 6 bases from J, the junction kept 8 bases outside the gene matches. The CDR3 loop spans 17 amino acids.

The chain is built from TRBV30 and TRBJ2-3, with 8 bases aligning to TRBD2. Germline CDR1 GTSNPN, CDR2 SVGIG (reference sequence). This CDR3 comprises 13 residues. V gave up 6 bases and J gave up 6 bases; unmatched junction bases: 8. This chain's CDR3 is CACAGGHGDTQYF. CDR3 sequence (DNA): TGTGCCTGCGCGGGAGGACACGGGGATACGCAGTATTTT.

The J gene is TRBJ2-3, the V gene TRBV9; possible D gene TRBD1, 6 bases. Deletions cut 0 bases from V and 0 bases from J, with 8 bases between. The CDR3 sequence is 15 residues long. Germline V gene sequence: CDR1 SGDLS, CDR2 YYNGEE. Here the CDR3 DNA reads TGTGCCAGCAGCGTAGGGGGGCGCAGCACAGATACGCAGTATTTT. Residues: CASSVGGRSTDTQYF. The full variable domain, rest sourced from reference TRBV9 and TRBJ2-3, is DSGVTQTPKHLITATGQRVTLRCSPRSGDLSVYWYQQSLDQGLQFLIQYYNGEERAKGNILERFSAQQFPDLHSELNLSSLELGDSALYFCASSVGGRSTDTQYFGPGTRLTVL.

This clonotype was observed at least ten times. CDR3 amino acids: CASSTPRSRSRDGYTF. In DNA, the CDR3 is TGTGCCAGCAGCACCCCTAGGTCCCGATCGAGGGATGGCTACACCTTC. The J gene is TRBJ1-2, the V gene TRBV5-6, with no clear D. Between the trimmed V and J ends, which lost 4 bases and 6 bases, there was a span of 22 bases. The CDR3 is 16 residues long. CDR1 SGHDT and CDR2 YYEEEE come from the germline V gene. The full variable domain, rest sourced from reference TRBV5-6 and TRBJ1-2, is DAGVTQSPTHLIKTRGQQVTLRCSPKSGHDTVSWYQQALGQGPQFIFQYYEEEERQRGNFPDRFSGHQFPNYSSELNVNALLLGDSALYLCASSTPRSRSRDGYTFGSGTRLTVV.

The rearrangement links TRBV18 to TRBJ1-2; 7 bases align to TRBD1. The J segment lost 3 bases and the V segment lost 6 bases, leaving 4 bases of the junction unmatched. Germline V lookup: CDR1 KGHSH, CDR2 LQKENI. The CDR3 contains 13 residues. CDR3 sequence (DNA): TGTGCCAGCTCGGCCGGGACAGACTATGGCTACACCTTC. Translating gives CASSAGTDYGYTF.

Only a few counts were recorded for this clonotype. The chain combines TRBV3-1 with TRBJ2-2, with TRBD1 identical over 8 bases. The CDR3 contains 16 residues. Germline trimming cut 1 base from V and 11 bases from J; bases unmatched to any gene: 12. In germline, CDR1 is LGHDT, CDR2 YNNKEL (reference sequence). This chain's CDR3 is CASSQGAGGVRRELFF. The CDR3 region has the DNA TGTGCCAGCAGCCAAGGGGCAGGGGGCGTAAGGAGAGAGCTGTTTTTT. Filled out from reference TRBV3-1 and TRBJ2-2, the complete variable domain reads DTAVSQTPKYLVTQMGNDKSIKCEQNLGHDTMYWYKQDSKKFLKIMFSYNNKELIINETVPNRFSPKSPDKAHLNLHINSLELGDSAVYFCASSQGAGGVRRELFFGEGSRLTVL.

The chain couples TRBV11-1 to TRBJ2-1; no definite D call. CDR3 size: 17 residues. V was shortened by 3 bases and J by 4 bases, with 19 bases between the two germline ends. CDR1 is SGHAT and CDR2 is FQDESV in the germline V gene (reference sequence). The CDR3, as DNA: TGTGCCAGCAGCTTGGTAATAAGTAGCTTTGGGTACAATGAGCAGTTCTTC. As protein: CASSLVISSFGYNEQFF.

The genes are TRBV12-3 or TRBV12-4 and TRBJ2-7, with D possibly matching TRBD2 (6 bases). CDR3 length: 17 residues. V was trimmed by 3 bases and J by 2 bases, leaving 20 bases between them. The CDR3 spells CASSLSFAGPGPYEQYF. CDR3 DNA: TGTGCCAGCAGTTTGAGTTTCGCGGGGCCGGGCCCCTACGAGCAGTACTTC.

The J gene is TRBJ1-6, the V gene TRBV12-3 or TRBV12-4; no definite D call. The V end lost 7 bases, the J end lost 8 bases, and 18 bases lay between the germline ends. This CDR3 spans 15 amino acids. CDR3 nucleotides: TGTGCCAGCACCCCGCCTGGCCTGTCGGATTCACCCCTCCACTTT. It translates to CASTPPGLSDSPLHF.

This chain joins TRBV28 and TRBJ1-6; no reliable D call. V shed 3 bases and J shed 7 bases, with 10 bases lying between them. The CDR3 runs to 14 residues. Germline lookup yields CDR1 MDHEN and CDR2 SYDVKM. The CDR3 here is CASSFSQRNSPLHF. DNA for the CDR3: TGTGCCAGCAGTTTTTCACAGAGGAATTCACCCCTCCACTTT.

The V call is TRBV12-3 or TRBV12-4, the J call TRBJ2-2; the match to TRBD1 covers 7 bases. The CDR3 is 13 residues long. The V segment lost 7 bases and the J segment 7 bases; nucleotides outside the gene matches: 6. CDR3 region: CASTQTGFGELFF. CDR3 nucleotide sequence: TGTGCCAGCACCCAGACAGGGTTCGGGGAGCTGTTTTTT.

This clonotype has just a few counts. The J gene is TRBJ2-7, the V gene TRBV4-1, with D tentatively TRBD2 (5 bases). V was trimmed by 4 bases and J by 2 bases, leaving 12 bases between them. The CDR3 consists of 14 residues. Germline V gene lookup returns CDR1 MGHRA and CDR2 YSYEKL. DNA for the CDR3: TGCGCCAGCAGCCGAGTTCTGGGAGCCTACGAGCAGTACTTC. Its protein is CASSRVLGAYEQYF.